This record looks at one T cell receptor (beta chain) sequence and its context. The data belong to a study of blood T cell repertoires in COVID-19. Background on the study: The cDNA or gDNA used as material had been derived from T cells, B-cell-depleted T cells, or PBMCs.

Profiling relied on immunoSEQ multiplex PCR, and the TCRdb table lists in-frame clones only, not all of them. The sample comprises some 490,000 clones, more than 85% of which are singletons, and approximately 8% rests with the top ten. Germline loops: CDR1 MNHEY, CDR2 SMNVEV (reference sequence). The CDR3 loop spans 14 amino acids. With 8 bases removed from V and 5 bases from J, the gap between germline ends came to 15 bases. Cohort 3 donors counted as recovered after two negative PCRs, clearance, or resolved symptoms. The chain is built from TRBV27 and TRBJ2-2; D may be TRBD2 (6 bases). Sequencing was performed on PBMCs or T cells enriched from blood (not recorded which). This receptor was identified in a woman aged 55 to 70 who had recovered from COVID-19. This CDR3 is CASVLRGGTGELFF. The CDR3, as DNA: TGTGCCAGCGTCCTGAGGGGAGGAACCGGGGAGCTGTTTTTT.